The TCR beta chain described here comes from a study of blood T cell repertoires in COVID-19. Study-wide background: COVID-19 samples collected from the United States, Italy and Spain covered acute and convalescent phases.

The CDR3 contains 12 residues. Germline loops: CDR1 LNHDA, CDR2 SQIVND (reference sequence). V shed 3 bases and J shed 9 bases, with 9 bases lying between them. Clinical history reported by participants formed the basis on which cohorts were assigned. The table came from immunoSEQ multiplex PCR; TCRdb's copy has only in-frame clones and leaves some out. The table includes 150,000 to 200,000 clones, approximately 90% detected once. The chain recombines TRBV19 with TRBJ2-1, with D perhaps TRBD2 (6 bases). The clonotype was recovered from a woman aged 50 to 60 who had recovered from COVID-19. Source material: PBMCs or T cells enriched from blood (not recorded which). CDR3 loop: CASSIVRGEQFF. For the CDR3, the DNA is TGTGCCAGTAGTATCGTGCGGGGTGAGCAGTTCTTC.